Below are 32 T cell receptor beta chains sequenced from a single sample in a study of graft-versus-host responses after intestinal transplantation. Only in-frame clones appear in the TCRdb table, and some are missing; sequencing was by immunoSEQ multiplex PCR. In the table there are some 81,000 clones, 85% to 90% of which are singletons. These receptors' antigens are unknown. Sequencing used unstimulated CD4+ T cells sorted from spleen or lymph node cells, obtained before intestinal transplant. These receptors all come from a human donor who received an intestinal transplant.

The chain uses TRBV19 and TRBJ2-7; 10 bases are a match to TRBD1. The CDR3 sequence is 14 residues long. Germline CDR1 is LNHDA and CDR2 is SQIVND (reference sequence). J gave up 4 bases and V 6 bases, and 6 bases lay outside the gene matches. CDR3 DNA: TGTGCCAGTAGCCGACAGGGGGCTGGGTACGAGCAGTACTTC. Protein product: CASSRQGAGYEQYF.

The V call is TRBV7-9, the J call TRBJ2-2; TRBD2 agrees at 9 bases. V trimming: 7 bases; J trimming: 2 bases; junction bases outside the gene matches: 8. The CDR3 has 16 amino acids. Germline CDR1 and CDR2: SEHNR and FQNEAQ (reference sequence). The chain's CDR3 is CASIPAGGLNTGELFF. In DNA form, the CDR3 reads TGTGCCAGCATCCCGGCGGGGGGGCTTAACACCGGGGAGCTGTTTTTT.

The chain joins TRBV15 to TRBJ2-7; perhaps TRBD1 as D (6 bases). The V end lost 0 bases, the J end lost 7 bases, and 13 bases lay between the germline ends. The CDR3 is made up of 14 amino acids. Per germline, CDR1 LNHNV and CDR2 YYDKDF (reference sequence). DNA of the CDR3: TGTGCCACCAGCAGAGATGGGTGGGGGCATGAGCAGTACTTC. Amino acids: CATSRDGWGHEQYF. The full variable domain, in which reference TRBV15 and TRBJ2-7 provide the parts outside the CDR3, is DAMVIQNPRYQVTQFGKPVTLSCSQTLNHNVMYWYQQKSSQAPKLLFHYYDKDFNNEADTPDNFQSRRPNTSFCFLDIRSPGLGDTAMYLCATSRDGWGHEQYFGPGTRLTVT.

The V gene is TRBV5-1, the J gene TRBJ1-1; D not resolved. Looked up from germline, CDR1 is SGHRS and CDR2 is YFSETQ. The V gene lost 0 bases and the J gene lost 0 bases, with 18 bases spanning the gap. The CDR3 has 18 amino acids. CDR3 protein: CASSLGSGLSTMNTEAFF. In DNA form, the CDR3 reads TGCGCCAGCAGCTTGGGTAGCGGGCTCAGTACCATGAACACTGAAGCTTTCTTT.

The chain combines TRBV28 with TRBJ1-1; D is ambiguous. V lost 10 bases, J lost 11 bases, and 26 bases lay in between. Germline CDR1 and CDR2: MDHEN and SYDVKM. The length of the CDR3 is 14 residues. CDR3 region: CATQSGSQLNWAFF. The CDR3, as DNA: TGTGCCACCCAATCCGGGAGTCAACTGAATTGGGCTTTCTTT.

This clone was found a few times. This chain links TRBV19 with TRBJ2-2; TRBD1 matches at 8 bases. This CDR3 comprises 15 residues. With V trimmed by 2 bases and J by 5 bases, 4 bases remained unmatched. Germline V CDR1 and CDR2: LNHDA, SQIVND (reference sequence). The CDR3 is CASSIQGARTGELFF. The DNA for the CDR3 is TGTGCCAGTAGTATACAGGGGGCGCGGACCGGGGAGCTGTTTTTT.

The V and J genes are TRBV5-4 and TRBJ1-2, with D maybe TRBD1 (5 bases). There are 15 residues in the CDR3. The germline gives CDR1 SGHNT, CDR2 YYREEE (reference sequence). The V end lost 2 bases, the J end lost 4 bases, and 15 bases lay between the germline ends. The CDR3 reads CASSFRAGISYGYTF. CDR3 sequence (DNA): TGTGCCAGCAGCTTCCGGGCAGGGATAAGCTATGGCTACACCTTC.

This chain uses TRBV7-9 with TRBJ2-7; perhaps TRBD1 as D (5 bases). Trimming left V 8 bases short and J 4 bases short, with 21 bases between. This CDR3 is 15 amino acids long. The V gene's germline CDR1 is SEHNR and CDR2 FQNEAQ (reference sequence). In nucleotides, the CDR3 is TGTGCCAGCGAAACCGCAGGGCAGGACACGTACGAGCAGTACTTC. As protein: CASETAGQDTYEQYF.

The chain has TRBV28 and TRBJ2-7; possible D gene TRBD1, 6 bases. In germline, CDR1 is MDHEN, CDR2 SYDVKM. The V gene lost 7 bases and the J gene lost 1 base, with 17 bases spanning the gap. The CDR3 runs 15 residues. The CDR3 DNA is TGTGCCAGCAATGGGTCCGGGACACGGTCCTACGAGCAGTACTTC. Encoded protein: CASNGSGTRSYEQYF.

The J gene is TRBJ2-2, the V gene TRBV7-9, with D unresolved. This CDR3 region has 13 residues. V lost 5 bases and J lost 1, with 5 bases in between. CDR1 and CDR2 from the germline V gene are SEHNR and FQNEAQ (reference sequence). CDR3 coding DNA: TGTGCCAGCAGCCACAAGAACACCGGGGAGCTGTTTTTT. Protein sequence: CASSHKNTGELFF.

The chain has TRBV28 and TRBJ2-7; D gene ambiguous. Trimming took 5 bases from V and 0 from J, leaving 11 bases between them. The CDR3 covers 14 residues. The germline V gene has CDR1 MDHEN and CDR2 SYDVKM. The CDR3 reads CASSLPPRSYEQYF. DNA for the CDR3: TGTGCCAGCAGTCTCCCCCCCCGCTCCTACGAGCAGTACTTC.

The V and J genes are TRBV7-2 and TRBJ2-3; TRBD1 aligns across 7 bases. V shed 6 bases and J 5 bases; nucleotides not matched to a gene: 8. Germline V gives CDR1 SGHTA, CDR2 FQGNSA. This CDR3 region has 14 residues. Here the CDR3 reads CASSRQGLGDTQYF. In nucleotides, the CDR3 is TGTGCCAGCAGTCGACAGGGTTTAGGAGATACGCAGTATTTT.

The chain employs TRBV9 and TRBJ1-2, with TRBD1 matching 8 bases. The V gene's germline CDR1 is SGDLS and CDR2 YYNGEE. V trimming: 0 bases; J trimming: 4 bases; junction bases outside the gene matches: 5. The CDR3 is 15 amino acids. The CDR3 bases are TGTGCCAGCAGCGTAGGGGACAGGATATCCTATGGCTACACCTTC. Translating gives CASSVGDRISYGYTF. Based on the CDR3 plus reference TRBV9 and TRBJ1-2, the full variable domain is DSGVTQTPKHLITATGQRVTLRCSPRSGDLSVYWYQQSLDQGLQFLIQYYNGEERAKGNILERFSAQQFPDLHSELNLSSLELGDSALYFCASSVGDRISYGYTFGSGTRLTVV.

The CDR3: CASSLTATVNTEAFF. CDR3 coding DNA: TGTGCCAGCAGCTTAACGGCTACAGTGAACACTGAAGCTTTCTTT. The chain has TRBV7-3 and TRBJ1-1, with D unresolved. The V gene's germline CDR1 is SGHTA and CDR2 FQGTGA. The CDR3 covers 15 residues. V was clipped by 0 bases and J by 0 bases, with 8 bases between them.

This chain uses TRBV30 with TRBJ1-3; no clear D. CDR3 length: 14 residues. Germline CDR1 and CDR2: GTSNPN and SVGIG (reference sequence). The V end lost 0 bases, the J end lost 1 base, and 7 bases lay between the germline ends. The CDR3 loop is CAWSVLGSGNTIYF. CDR3 in DNA: TGTGCCTGGAGTGTACTAGGATCTGGAAACACCATATATTTT. Drawing the rest from reference TRBV30 and TRBJ1-3, the complete variable domain is SQTIHQWPATLVQPVGSPLSLECTVEGTSNPNLYWYRQAAGRGLQLLFYSVGIGQISSEVPQNLSASRPQDRQFILSSKKLLLSDSGFYLCAWSVLGSGNTIYFGEGSWLTVV.

The J gene is TRBJ2-4, the V gene TRBV5-1; D is possibly TRBD1 (5 bases). Trimming removed 5 bases at V and 0 bases at J, with 9 bases between. CDR1 and CDR2 from the germline V gene are SGHRS and YFSETQ. The CDR3 is made up of 14 amino acids. In DNA form, the CDR3 reads TGCGCCAGCAGATCAGGGTTAGCCAAAAACATTCAGTACTTC. Encoded protein: CASRSGLAKNIQYF. Variable domain in full (rest from reference TRBV5-1 and TRBJ2-4): KAGVTQTPRYLIKTRGQQVTLSCSPISGHRSVSWYQQTPGQGLQFLFEYFSETQRNKGNFPGRFSGRQFSNSRSEMNVSTLELGDSALYLCASRSGLAKNIQYFGAGTRLSVL.

The CDR3 region is CASPADSLPNTEAFF. The CDR3 region has the DNA TGTGCCAGCCCCGCGGACAGCCTGCCGAACACTGAAGCTTTCTTT. The rearrangement uses TRBV2 and TRBJ1-1; TRBD1 might be the D (6 bases). The length of the CDR3 is 15 residues. Germline lookup yields CDR1 SNHLY and CDR2 FYNNEI. V lost 8 bases to trimming and J lost 1 base, with 17 bases between them. Full variable domain (missing parts from reference TRBV2 and TRBJ1-1): EPEVTQTPSHQVTQMGQEVILRCVPISNHLYFYWYRQILGQKVEFLVSFYNNEISEKSEIFDDQFSVERPDGSNFTLKIRSTKLEDSAMYFCASPADSLPNTEAFFGQGTRLTVV.

The genes are TRBV7-9 and TRBJ2-2; possible D gene TRBD2, 6 bases. V was trimmed by 2 bases and J by 5 bases, leaving 18 bases between them. This CDR3 region has 17 residues. CDR1 is SEHNR and CDR2 is FQNEAQ in the germline V gene (reference sequence). As DNA, the CDR3 is TGTGCCAGCAGCTTAATTGCGGGGACCAAAAGGACCGGGGAGCTGTTTTTT. Its protein product is CASSLIAGTKRTGELFF.

This chain uses TRBV6-5 with TRBJ2-5; TRBD1 might be the D (6 bases). This CDR3 region has 12 residues. Trimming cost V 6 bases and J 4 bases, with 9 bases left between them. Germline V gene sequence: CDR1 MNHEY, CDR2 SVGAGI. Here the CDR3 DNA reads TGTGCCAGCAGAACAGGGCTAGAGACCCAGTACTTC. Translating it yields CASRTGLETQYF.

The chain uses TRBV6-1 and TRBJ1-1, with D maybe TRBD1 (5 bases). CDR1 and CDR2 (germline): MNHNS, SASEGT. Trimming removed 10 bases at V and 0 bases at J, with 9 bases between. The CDR3 is 12 residues long. The CDR3 is CAIRQLNTEAFF. CDR3 nucleotides: TGTGCCATCCGACAGTTGAACACTGAAGCTTTCTTT.

This chain uses TRBV5-1 with TRBJ2-1; tentative D call: TRBD1 (6 bases). The CDR3 has 15 amino acids. V lost 1 base to trimming and J lost 3 bases, with 11 bases between them. CDR1 is SGHRS and CDR2 is YFSETQ in the germline V gene. The CDR3 region is CASSLTQGNYNEQFF. The DNA of the CDR3 is TGCGCCAGCAGCTTGACCCAGGGGAACTACAATGAGCAGTTCTTC.

The chain uses TRBV30 and TRBJ2-5, with D perhaps TRBD1 (6 bases). V gave up 4 bases and J gave up 5 bases, with 17 bases separating them. Germline V CDR1 and CDR2: GTSNPN, SVGIG (reference sequence). CDR3 length: 14 residues. CDR3 in DNA: TGTGCCTGGAATCGGACAGCCTATTGTGAGACCCAGTACTTC. Translation: CAWNRTAYCETQYF.

The rearrangement uses TRBV29-1 and TRBJ1-5, with D uncertain. The length of the CDR3 is 12 residues. CDR1 SQVTM and CDR2 ANQGSEA come from the germline V gene. The V and J ends lost 3 bases and 6 bases respectively, with 9 bases between them. In DNA form, the CDR3 reads TGCAGCGTTGAGGAGTACGGTCAGCCCCAGCATTTT. Translated, it gives CSVEEYGQPQHF.

J is TRBJ1-3 and V is TRBV2; a possible D gene is TRBD1 (6 bases). The CDR3 spans 15 residues. V lost 6 bases and J 0 bases, leaving 12 bases between the germline ends. CDR1 is SNHLY and CDR2 is FYNNEI in the germline V gene. The CDR3 spells CASRGQLISGNTIYF. CDR3 DNA sequence: TGTGCCAGCAGAGGACAGTTGATCTCTGGAAACACCATATATTTT. The full variable domain, in which reference TRBV2 and TRBJ1-3 provide the parts outside the CDR3, is EPEVTQTPSHQVTQMGQEVILRCVPISNHLYFYWYRQILGQKVEFLVSFYNNEISEKSEIFDDQFSVERPDGSNFTLKIRSTKLEDSAMYFCASRGQLISGNTIYFGEGSWLTVV.

V is TRBV28 and J is TRBJ1-4; D possibly corresponds to TRBD1 (6 bases). Germline CDR1 is MDHEN and CDR2 is SYDVKM. The V and J ends lost 5 bases and 5 bases respectively, with 12 bases between them. The CDR3 loop spans 14 amino acids. The CDR3 DNA is TGTGCCAGCAGTAGGGGAGGGGGGAATGAAAAACTGTTTTTT. Its protein product is CASSRGGGNEKLFF.

V gene TRBV29-1 combines with J gene TRBJ2-7, with 7 nucleotides matching TRBD1. The CDR3 has 11 residues. J lost 3 bases, V lost 4 bases, and 0 bases had no gene match. Germline loops: CDR1 SQVTM, CDR2 ANQGSEA. CDR3 residues: CSVAGGYEQYF. CDR3 coding DNA: TGCAGCGTTGCAGGGGGCTACGAGCAGTACTTC.

The V call is TRBV6-1, the J call TRBJ1-1; TRBD1 is a possible D gene (5 bases). The V and J ends lost 6 bases and 1 base respectively, with 9 bases between them. CDR3 length equals 13 residues. Germline assignment: CDR1 MNHNS and CDR2 SASEGT. CDR3 sequence: CASRGRANTEAFF. The DNA for the CDR3 is TGTGCCAGCAGAGGCAGGGCGAACACTGAAGCTTTCTTT.

This clone was detected only once. The rearrangement joins TRBV29-1 to TRBJ2-1, with TRBD2 identical over 11 bases. V dropped 7 bases and J dropped 9; count of bases not matched to a gene: 11. The germline V gene encodes CDR1 SQVTM and CDR2 ANQGSEA. This CDR3 has 14 residues. CDR3: CSERLAGQASEQFF. DNA of the CDR3: TGCAGCGAGAGACTAGCGGGACAAGCAAGTGAGCAGTTCTTC.

This sequence joins TRBV6-5 and TRBJ2-7; 7 nucleotides match TRBD2. Germline V gives CDR1 MNHEY, CDR2 SVGAGI. This CDR3 spans 14 amino acids. V dropped 6 bases and J dropped 3; count of bases not matched to a gene: 8. For the CDR3, the DNA is TGTGCCAGCAGCCTAAGTGCGGGGGTCTACGAGCAGTACTTC. This encodes CASSLSAGVYEQYF.

This chain's CDR3 is CASRGDSPYYEQYF. In DNA, the CDR3 is TGTGCCAGCAGGGGGGACTCCCCTTACTACGAGCAGTACTTC. The chain carries TRBV2 and TRBJ2-7; a possible D gene is TRBD2 (6 bases). Germline CDR1 and CDR2: SNHLY and FYNNEI. Trimming took 6 bases from V and 3 from J, leaving 15 bases between them. This CDR3 region has 14 residues. Combining the CDR3 with reference TRBV2 and TRBJ2-7 gives the whole variable domain EPEVTQTPSHQVTQMGQEVILRCVPISNHLYFYWYRQILGQKVEFLVSFYNNEISEKSEIFDDQFSVERPDGSNFTLKIRSTKLEDSAMYFCASRGDSPYYEQYFGPGTRLTVT.

V usage is TRBV29-1 and J usage is TRBJ2-3; 9 nucleotides align to TRBD1. This CDR3 spans 15 amino acids. The germline V gene has CDR1 SQVTM and CDR2 ANQGSEA. The trim removed 4 bases at V and 2 bases at J, leaving 7 bases unmatched. DNA for the CDR3: TGCAGCGTTGTAATGACAGGGGGAATCACAGATACGCAGTATTTT. Translation: CSVVMTGGITDTQYF.

The chain recombines TRBV6-1 with TRBJ2-5; a possible D gene is TRBD1 (7 bases). The germline CDR1 and CDR2 sequences are MNHNS and SASEGT. The CDR3 contains 18 residues. V gave up 2 bases and J gave up 2 bases, with 21 bases separating them. CDR3 DNA sequence: TGTGCCAGCAGTGAATGGTCAGGGGGGACAGCGTTACAAGAGACCCAGTACTTC. It is translated as CASSEWSGGTALQETQYF.